What follows is one TCR beta chain and its context. How the authors handled the data: Estimation of nucleated cell counts was performed using reference gene primer amplification. The assay was immunoSEQ multiplex PCR, and TCRdb's table has in-frame clones only and misses some. The DNA was the basis for D and trimming; V, J and clone size are from that table. The sample yields some 250,000 clones, 88% seen once. These data come from a study of blood T cell repertoires in COVID-19. Looking at the study overall: The United States, Italy and Spain provided the acute and convalescent COVID-19 samples. The cDNA or gDNA used as material had been derived from T cells, B-cell-depleted T cells, or PBMCs.

The V end lost 1 base, the J end lost 4 bases, and 21 bases lay between the germline ends. The germline CDR1 and CDR2 sequences are LGHNA and YNFKEQ. The CDR3 sequence is 18 residues long. The chain combines TRBV4-2 with TRBJ2-3, with D unresolved. The source material was peripheral blood. This receptor was obtained from a woman between 25 and 40 years old with acute or convalescent COVID-19. The CDR3 region is CASSQVHDSAAFSDTQYF. The CDR3 coding sequence is TGTGCCAGCAGCCAAGTCCATGACTCGGCGGCCTTCTCAGATACGCAGTATTTT.